A single sample gave rise to the 11 T cell receptor beta chains below, sequenced in a study of Graves' ophthalmopathy and Graves' hyperthyroidism. Beta-chain TCR CDR3 regions were amplified from RNA transcripts. Following a first-round RT-PCR that used HTBI primers, a second-round multiplex PCR was carried out. From the multiplex PCR reads, TCRdb called clonotypes with MiXCR, one entry per CDR3 protein. This sample has hundreds of thousands of distinct CDR3 sequences, with around 20% found just once. Material: peripheral blood. These TCRs come from a woman under 30 with stable Graves' hyperthyroidism.

This clonotype was found a few times. The J gene is TRBJ1-1, the V gene TRBV30; D not certain. Germline CDR1 is GTSNPN and CDR2 is SVGIG (reference sequence). This CDR3 contains 13 residues. V was cut by 1 base and J by 5 bases, with 11 bases left in between. The CDR3 DNA sequence: TGTGCCTGGAGTGAAATCGGAGGAACTGAAGCTTTCTTT. It encodes CAWSEIGGTEAFF.

This clonotype was found a few times. The CDR3 nucleotides read TGTGCCAGCAGGGACCTTGACCTGGGCGGGAGTAAGACCCAGTACTTC. Its translation: CASRDLDLGGSKTQYF. The rearrangement joins TRBV7-8 to TRBJ2-5, with 7 nucleotides matching TRBD2. V was pared by 6 bases and J by 6 bases, with 16 bases of the junction left unmatched. The length of the CDR3 is 16 residues. Germline V CDR1 and CDR2: SGHVS, FQNEAQ. Full variable domain (outside the CDR3, taken from reference TRBV7-8 and TRBJ2-5): GAGVSQSPRYKVAKRGQDVALRCDPISGHVSLFWYQQALGQGPEFLTYFQNEAQLDKSGLPSDRFFAERPEGSVSTLKIQRTQQEDSAVYLCASRDLDLGGSKTQYFGPGTRLLVL.

This clonotype was seen many times. The chain carries TRBV27 and TRBJ2-5, with 8 bases aligning to TRBD2. Germline loops: CDR1 MNHEY, CDR2 SMNVEV (reference sequence). The CDR3 extends over 16 amino acids. J was trimmed by 5 bases and V by 0 bases; bases with no gene match: 8. The CDR3 region has the DNA TGTGCCAGCAGTTTATCGCCGGGACTAGTGAGGGAGACCCAGTACTTC. Its protein product is CASSLSPGLVRETQYF.

This clonotype was recorded many times. The chain joins TRBV6-2 or TRBV6-3 to TRBJ1-2; D unresolved. V lost 4 bases and J 5 bases, leaving 8 bases between the germline ends. Germline assignment: CDR1 MNHEY and CDR2 SVGEGT. There are 12 residues in the CDR3. CDR3 protein: CASSFAGYGYTF. In DNA, the CDR3 is TGTGCCAGCAGTTTCGCGGGATATGGCTACACCTTC.

This clonotype was seen repeatedly, ten times or more. Written as DNA, the CDR3 is TGTGCCAGCAGAGAGCGGGAGACCCAGTACTTC. The encoded protein is CASRERETQYF. This rearrangement joins TRBV25-1 to TRBJ2-5, with D possibly being TRBD2 (5 bases). Deletions cut 6 bases from V and 5 bases from J, with 7 bases between. The germline V gene encodes CDR1 MGHDK and CDR2 SYGVNS. This CDR3 spans 11 amino acids.

The chain couples TRBV19 to TRBJ2-5; 8 bases are shared with TRBD1. V was pared by 5 bases and J by 7 bases, with 3 bases of the junction left unmatched. Germline V gene data show CDR1 as LNHDA and CDR2 as SQIVND (reference sequence). The CDR3 spans 12 residues. The CDR3 here is CASSADRGTQYF. CDR3 nucleotides: TGTGCCAGTAGTGCAGACAGGGGGACCCAGTACTTC.

Of note for this clonotype: A much more abundant neighbour one base away suggests this may be a read error. The CDR3 DNA follows: TGTGCCAGCAGTTCCGGGACTAGCGGGAGGGTATACGAGCATTACTTC. As protein: CASSSGTSGRVYEHYF. The chain employs TRBV27 and TRBJ2-7; 16 bases align to TRBD2. Germline-derived CDR1 and CDR2 are MNHEY and SMNVEV (reference sequence). This CDR3 region has 16 residues.

This clonotype has at least ten counts. The chain combines TRBV12-3 or TRBV12-4 with TRBJ2-7; tentatively, D is TRBD2 (6 bases). V lost 2 bases and J lost 0, with 14 bases in between. The CDR3 covers 16 residues. The chain's CDR3 is CASSLRRRDRSYEQYF. CDR3 nucleotides: TGTGCCAGCAGTTTAAGGAGGCGGGACCGCTCCTACGAGCAGTACTTC.

The chain carries TRBV7-2 and TRBJ1-2; tentatively, D is TRBD1 (5 bases). Germline values: CDR1 SGHTA, CDR2 FQGNSA. CDR3 length: 14 amino acids. The V and J ends lost 4 bases and 6 bases respectively, with 15 bases between them. This CDR3 reads CASSSGGGYDGYTF. The CDR3 DNA reads as TGTGCCAGCAGCTCTGGGGGAGGGTATGATGGCTACACCTTC.

This chain uses TRBV4-1 with TRBJ1-2; D perhaps matches TRBD1 (5 bases). The CDR3 length is 14 residues. The germline V and J ends were trimmed by 4 bases and 4 bases, with 13 bases remaining between them. Germline assignment: CDR1 MGHRA and CDR2 YSYEKL. CDR3 in DNA: TGCGCCAGCAGCCGGGGGGACGGAATCTATGGCTACACCTTC. Its protein is CASSRGDGIYGYTF.

This clonotype was picked up many times. The CDR3 region has the DNA TGTGCCAGCAGCTTAGCGCTGGGTAGCGGGTACGAGCAGTACTTC. Encoded protein: CASSLALGSGYEQYF. The gene calls are TRBV7-2 and TRBJ2-7, with 7 bases that match TRBD2. V lost 0 bases and J lost 4; bases outside the gene matches: 6. CDR1 is SGHTA and CDR2 is FQGNSA in the germline V gene. The CDR3 covers 15 residues.